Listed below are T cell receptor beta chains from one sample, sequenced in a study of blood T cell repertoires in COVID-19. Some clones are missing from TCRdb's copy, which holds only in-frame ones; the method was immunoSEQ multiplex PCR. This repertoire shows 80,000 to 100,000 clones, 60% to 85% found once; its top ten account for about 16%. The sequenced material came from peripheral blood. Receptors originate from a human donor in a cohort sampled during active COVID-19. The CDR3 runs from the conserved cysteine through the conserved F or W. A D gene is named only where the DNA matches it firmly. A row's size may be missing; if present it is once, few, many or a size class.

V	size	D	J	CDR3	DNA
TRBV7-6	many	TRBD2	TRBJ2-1	CASSPLYGTGDYYNEQFF	TGTGCCAGCAGCCCGCTCTACGGTACTGGGGACTACTACAATGAGCAGTTCTTC
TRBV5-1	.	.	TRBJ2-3	CASSLGRGLTDTQYF	TGCGCCAGCAGCTTGGGGCGGGGACTCACAGATACGCAGTATTTT
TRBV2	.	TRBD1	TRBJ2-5	CASSSTRGLGETQYF	TGTGCCAGCAGTTCCACCAGGGGGCTCGGGGAGACCCAGTACTTC
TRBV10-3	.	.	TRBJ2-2	CAISDGRVPGELFF	TGTGCCATCAGTGATGGGCGAGTCCCCGGGGAGCTGTTTTTT
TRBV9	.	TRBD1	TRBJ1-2	CASSARTGGNYGYTF	TGTGCCAGCAGCGCCCGGACAGGGGGCAACTATGGCTACACCTTC
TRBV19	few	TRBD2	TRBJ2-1	CASSIDSGASYNEQFF	TGTGCCAGTAGTATAGATAGCGGGGCCTCCTACAATGAGCAGTTCTTC
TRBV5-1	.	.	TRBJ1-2	CASSRGLDDGYTF	TGCGCCAGCAGCCGCGGGCTGGACGACGGCTACACCTTC
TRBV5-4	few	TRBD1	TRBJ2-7	CASSSSGQGEYEQYF	TGTGCCAGCAGTAGCAGTGGGCAGGGGGAATACGAGCAGTACTTC
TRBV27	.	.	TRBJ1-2	CASSPTYLDRVNGYTF	TGTGCCAGCAGTCCCACCTACTTGGACAGAGTGAATGGCTACACCTTC
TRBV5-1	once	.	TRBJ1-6	CASSFRGSNSPLHF	TGCGCCAGCAGCTTCAGGGGTTCTAATTCACCCCTCCACTTT
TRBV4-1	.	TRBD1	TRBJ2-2	CASSPGQGAAELFF	TGCGCCAGCAGCCCAGGACAGGGGGCGGCGGAGCTGTTTTTT
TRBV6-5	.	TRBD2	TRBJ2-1	CASSISGGAGNEQFF	TGTGCCAGCAGTATTAGCGGGGGGGCCGGGAATGAGCAGTTCTTC
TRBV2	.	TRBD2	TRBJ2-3	CASSLAGRTDTQYF	TGTGCCAGCAGTTTAGCGGGGCGCACAGATACGCAGTATTTT
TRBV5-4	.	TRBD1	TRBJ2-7	CASSLVDRVEQYF	TGTGCCAGCAGCTTGGTGGACAGGGTCGAGCAGTACTTC
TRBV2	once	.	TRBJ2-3	CASSGGLSADTQYF	TGTGCCAGCAGTGGAGGGCTTTCCGCAGATACGCAGTATTTT
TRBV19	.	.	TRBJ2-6	CASSREMGRIGVLTF	TGTGCCAGTAGTAGAGAGATGGGGAGGATCGGCGTCCTGACTTTC
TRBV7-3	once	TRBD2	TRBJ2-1	CASSLGGAGHGNEQFF	TGTGCCAGCAGCTTAGGAGGAGCGGGGCACGGAAATGAGCAGTTCTTC
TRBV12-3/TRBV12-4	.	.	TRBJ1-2	CASSPAGAGGYTF	TGTGCCAGCAGCCCCGCAGGGGCGGGTGGCTACACCTTC
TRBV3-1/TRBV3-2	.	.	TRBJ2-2	CASRLQGPNTGELFF	TGTGCCAGCAGGCTACAGGGTCCGAACACCGGGGAGCTGTTTTTT
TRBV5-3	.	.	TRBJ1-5	CARSPQAGHCSNQPQHF	TGTGCCAGAAGCCCCCAGGCAGGGCACTGCAGCAATCAGCCCCAGCATTTT
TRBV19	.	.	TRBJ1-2	CASTLGAYGYTF	TGTGCCAGTACTCTGGGGGCCTATGGCTACACCTTC
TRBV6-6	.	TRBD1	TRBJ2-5	CASRQQGVQETQYF	TGTGCCAGCAGGCAACAGGGGGTCCAAGAGACCCAGTACTTC
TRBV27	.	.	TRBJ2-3	CASSGGGPTDTQYF	TGTGCCAGCAGCGGAGGGGGCCCCACAGATACGCAGTATTTT
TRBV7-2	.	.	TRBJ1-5	CASSAGLKYSNQPQHF	TGTGCCAGCAGCGCGGGTCTAAAGTATAGCAATCAGCCCCAGCATTTT
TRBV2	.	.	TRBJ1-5	CASNAAAHQPQHF	TGTGCCAGCAATGCGGCAGCTCATCAGCCCCAGCATTTT
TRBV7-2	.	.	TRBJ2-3	CASSLLGQPTDTQYF	TGTGCCAGCAGCTTACTAGGACAGCCCACAGATACGCAGTATTTT
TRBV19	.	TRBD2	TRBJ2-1	CASSIVAGGLYNEQFF	TGTGCCAGCAGTATTGTAGCGGGGGGGCTCTACAATGAGCAGTTCTTC
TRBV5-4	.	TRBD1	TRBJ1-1	CASSWTGRNTEAFF	TGTGCCAGCAGCTGGACAGGCCGAAACACTGAAGCTTTCTTT
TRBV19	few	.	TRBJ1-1	CASTPRGISEAFF	TGTGCCAGTACCCCGCGAGGGATCTCTGAAGCTTTCTTT